Below, 11 T cell receptor beta chains from the same sample are listed, as sequenced in a study of shared clonotypes between healthy human individuals. Assay: immunoSEQ multiplex PCR; the TCRdb copy retains only in-frame clones and omits some. The data hold 1.6 million or so clones, with 95% to 97% observed a single time. The sequenced sample was naive CD4+ T cells sorted from blood. Subset here: CD45RA+ positively selected. These receptors were taken from a man younger than 45 in good health.

The chain employs TRBV19 and TRBJ2-7; TRBD2 matches at 8 bases. V was pared by 6 bases and J by 1 base, with 11 bases of the junction left unmatched. Per germline, CDR1 LNHDA and CDR2 SQIVND (reference sequence). The CDR3 loop spans 16 amino acids. The CDR3, as DNA: TGTGCCAGTAGCAGGTCCAGCGGGAGTTGGTCCTACGAGCAGTACTTC. Protein sequence: CASSRSSGSWSYEQYF.

Written as DNA, the CDR3 is TGCAGTGCTAGGAGTATCACGCAGTATTTT. Encoded protein: CSARSITQYF. V gene TRBV20-1 combines with J gene TRBJ2-3, with D unclear. The germline V gene encodes CDR1 DFQATT and CDR2 SNEGSKA (reference sequence). V lost 3 bases and J 9 bases, leaving 7 bases between the germline ends. The length of the CDR3 is 10 residues.

The rearrangement links TRBV7-8 to TRBJ1-1; no reliable D call. Germline V gives CDR1 SGHVS, CDR2 FQNEAQ. V lost 1 base to trimming and J lost 7 bases, with 13 bases between them. The CDR3 consists of 14 residues. In nucleotides, the CDR3 is TGTGCCAGCAGCTTAGGATTGGCCTCTGATGAAGCTTTCTTT. Translating it yields CASSLGLASDEAFF.

V is TRBV15 and J is TRBJ1-3; D ambiguous. V lost 1 base to trimming and J lost 2 bases, with 12 bases between them. This CDR3 has 16 amino acids. The germline V gene encodes CDR1 LNHNV and CDR2 YYDKDF (reference sequence). The CDR3 protein is CATSRGGSFTGNTIYF. CDR3 nucleotide sequence: TGTGCCACCAGCAGAGGTGGCAGCTTTACTGGAAACACCATATATTTT. The full variable domain, rest sourced from reference TRBV15 and TRBJ1-3, is DAMVIQNPRYQVTQFGKPVTLSCSQTLNHNVMYWYQQKSSQAPKLLFHYYDKDFNNEADTPDNFQSRRPNTSFCFLDIRSPGLGDTAMYLCATSRGGSFTGNTIYFGEGSWLTVV.

This rearrangement joins TRBV2 to TRBJ2-7; perhaps TRBD2 as D (6 bases). Germline CDR1 and CDR2: SNHLY and FYNNEI. The V and J ends lost 9 bases and 4 bases respectively, with 16 bases between them. The CDR3 is made up of 13 amino acids. The DNA of the CDR3 is TGTGCCAGTAGATACGGGAGAAATTACGAGCAGTACTTC. Its protein is CASRYGRNYEQYF.

DNA of the CDR3: TGTGCCAGCAGCCGCACGGCCTTGGATTCCTATGGCTACACCTTC. Its protein is CASSRTALDSYGYTF. This chain links TRBV7-9 with TRBJ1-2; D is uncertain. The CDR3 runs to 15 residues. Trimming stripped 5 bases from V and 4 bases from J, with 17 bases between. Per germline, CDR1 SEHNR and CDR2 FQNEAQ (reference sequence).

The J gene is TRBJ2-7, the V gene TRBV10-3, with TRBD1 matching 7 bases. This CDR3 is built from 13 residues. Per germline, CDR1 ENHRY and CDR2 SYGVKD. After removal of 4 bases from V and 5 bases from J, the junction contained 5 bases not matched to a gene. CDR3 sequence: CAISGLTGNEQYF. CDR3 sequence (DNA): TGTGCCATCAGTGGACTGACAGGGAACGAGCAGTACTTC.

The chain links TRBV5-4 to TRBJ1-3; D ambiguous. There are 17 residues in the CDR3. CDR1 and CDR2 (germline): SGHNT, YYREEE (reference sequence). Trimming cost V 4 bases and J 0 bases, with 17 bases left between them. The CDR3 reads CASSPIPGRHSGNTIYF. The CDR3, as DNA: TGTGCCAGCAGCCCTATTCCAGGACGACACTCTGGAAACACCATATATTTT.

This clone was seen just once. The chain employs TRBV7-9 and TRBJ1-5, with D possibly being TRBD1 (6 bases). V lost 1 base, J lost 3 bases, and 7 bases lay in between. The length of the CDR3 is 14 residues. Germline V lookup: CDR1 SEHNR, CDR2 FQNEAQ (reference sequence). This chain's CDR3 is CASSLVGANQPQHF. DNA for the CDR3: TGTGCCAGCAGCTTAGTGGGGGCCAATCAGCCCCAGCATTTT.

The chain employs TRBV7-6 and TRBJ2-7, with no clear D. The CDR3 spans 14 residues. V lost 6 bases to trimming and J lost 0 bases, with 12 bases between them. The germline gives CDR1 SGHVS, CDR2 FNYEAQ. The CDR3 nucleotides read TGTGCCAGCAGGTCAGAGCCCAGCTCCTACGAGCAGTACTTC. Its protein product is CASRSEPSSYEQYF.

In this sample, this clone turned up once. V and J are TRBV2 and TRBJ1-1; D possibly corresponds to TRBD1 (5 bases). Germline V gene sequence: CDR1 SNHLY, CDR2 FYNNEI. The CDR3 consists of 13 residues. Trimming removed 6 bases at V and 7 bases at J, with 15 bases between. CDR3 in amino acids: CASRPNWGDEAFF. The CDR3 bases are TGTGCCAGCAGACCCAATTGGGGGGATGAAGCTTTCTTT. The whole variable domain, remainder taken from reference TRBV2 and TRBJ1-1, is EPEVTQTPSHQVTQMGQEVILRCVPISNHLYFYWYRQILGQKVEFLVSFYNNEISEKSEIFDDQFSVERPDGSNFTLKIRSTKLEDSAMYFCASRPNWGDEAFFGQGTRLTVV.